This entry lists 30 T cell receptor beta chains sequenced from one sample in a study of T cells in Graves' hyperthyroidism and ophthalmopathy. Amplified TCR beta CDR3 regions came from RNA transcripts. First-round RT-PCR of the TCR CDR3 relied on the HTBI primer set. MiXCR was run by TCRdb on the multiplex PCR reads, yielding one entry per CDR3 protein. The table lists a few hundred thousand distinct CDR3 sequences, approximately 15% of them singletons. Sequenced sample: blood. These receptors all stem from a woman between 18 and 29 years old with Graves' hyperthyroidism.

Only one count was recorded for this clonotype. This sequence may be a read error, since a much larger clone differs from it by one base. The chain is built from TRBV20-1 and TRBJ2-7, with a weak D call TRBD2 (7 bases). This CDR3 is built from 17 residues. V lost 6 bases, J lost 2 bases, and 26 bases lay in between. Germline V gene lookup returns CDR1 DFQATT and CDR2 SNEGSKA (reference sequence). CDR3: CSAGGSDEGGIPYEQYF. CDR3 bases: TGCAGTGCCGGAGGCTCCGACGAGGGGGGGATCCCCTACGAGCAGTACTTC.

This chain links TRBV20-1 with TRBJ1-2; D gene ambiguous. The CDR3 is 12 amino acids. The V end lost 5 bases, the J end lost 2 bases, and 9 bases lay between the germline ends. The germline CDR1 and CDR2 sequences are DFQATT and SNEGSKA (reference sequence). Written as DNA, the CDR3 is TGCAGTGCTCTCCAAGAAAACTATGGCTACACCTTC. Protein: CSALQENYGYTF.

This clonotype was recorded at least ten times. The chain is built from TRBV27 and TRBJ2-7, with D hard to call. The CDR3 spans 14 residues. Per the germline V gene, CDR1 is MNHEY and CDR2 is SMNVEV (reference sequence). V dropped 2 bases and J dropped 2 bases, with 10 bases sitting between them. The CDR3 bases are TGTGCCAGCAGTTTAGGGTCATTAACCTACGAGCAGTACTTC. Translation: CASSLGSLTYEQYF.

The J gene is TRBJ2-3, the V gene TRBV19; D might be TRBD2 (6 bases). Trimming cost V 2 bases and J 1 base, with 22 bases left between them. The germline CDR1 and CDR2 sequences are LNHDA and SQIVND (reference sequence). The CDR3 contains 19 residues. CDR3 nucleotide sequence: TGTGCCAGTAGTATATTTTATCTAGGCGGGAAGGGAGGCACAGATACGCAGTATTTT. Translating gives CASSIFYLGGKGGTDTQYF.

This clonotype was recorded many times. The chain recombines TRBV11-1 with TRBJ2-3, with 7 bases matching TRBD2. The CDR3 has 17 amino acids. V was clipped by 3 bases and J by 0 bases; unmatched bases: 9. Germline V CDR1 and CDR2: SGHAT, FQDESV (reference sequence). For the CDR3, the DNA is TGTGCCAGCAGCTTCCCTGTGGGAGGGCGAAGCACAGATACGCAGTATTTT. Protein product: CASSFPVGGRSTDTQYF.

V usage is TRBV6-1 and J usage is TRBJ1-4; no firm D call. Germline CDR1 is MNHNS and CDR2 is SASEGT. The CDR3 totals 14 residues. V was cut by 6 bases and J by 6 bases, with 14 bases left in between. CDR3 nucleotides: TGTGCCAGCAGACCGTTCGCAGAGGATGAAAAACTGTTTTTT. This gives the protein CASRPFAEDEKLFF.

This chain links TRBV12-3 or TRBV12-4 with TRBJ1-6; D might be TRBD1 (5 bases). V shed 5 bases and J shed 9 bases, with 14 bases lying between them. The CDR3 is made up of 14 amino acids. CDR3 amino acids: CASSVRVRFSPLHF. CDR3 DNA sequence: TGTGCCAGCAGTGTCAGGGTTAGGTTTTCACCCCTCCACTTT.

This clonotype showed up many times. The chain is built from TRBV9 and TRBJ2-1; D unclear. The V end lost 0 bases, the J end lost 0 bases, and 7 bases lay between the germline ends. The germline V gene has CDR1 SGDLS and CDR2 YYNGEE. The CDR3 loop spans 15 amino acids. CDR3 loop: CASSVDLSSYNEQFF. CDR3 bases: TGTGCCAGCAGCGTAGACTTGAGCTCCTACAATGAGCAGTTCTTC.

This clonotype has more than one count but fewer than ten. This chain connects TRBV10-3 to TRBJ2-7; D is unclear. Trimming stripped 0 bases from V and 6 bases from J, with 12 bases between. The length of the CDR3 is 14 residues. The germline gives CDR1 ENHRY, CDR2 SYGVKD. For the CDR3, the DNA is TGTGCCATCAGTGAGTCCGGGTACCTCGGCGAGCAGTACTTC. This encodes CAISESGYLGEQYF.

Many counts were recorded for this clonotype. The V call is TRBV7-6, the J call TRBJ1-1; a weak D match, TRBD1 (5 bases). This CDR3 is 14 amino acids long. V shed 5 bases and J shed 3 bases, with 13 bases lying between them. CDR1 SGHVS and CDR2 FNYEAQ come from the germline V gene. CDR3 nucleotides: TGTGCCAGCAGCCGGGACGTAGGATACACTGAAGCTTTCTTT. It codes for CASSRDVGYTEAFF. Full variable domain (rest looked up from reference TRBV7-6 and TRBJ1-1): GAGVSQSPRYKVTKRGQDVALRCDPISGHVSLYWYRQALGQGPEFLTYFNYEAQQDKSGLPNDRFSAERPEGSISTLTIQRTEQRDSAMYRCASSRDVGYTEAFFGQGTRLTVV.

This clonotype was seen ten or more times. V usage is TRBV12-3 or TRBV12-4 and J usage is TRBJ1-4; D ambiguous. Trimming shortened V by 6 bases and J by 0 bases, and 20 bases separated the two germline ends. The CDR3 runs to 18 residues. The CDR3 protein is CASSTGWGWSSTNEKLFF. In DNA form, the CDR3 reads TGTGCCAGCAGCACCGGCTGGGGTTGGAGTTCAACTAATGAAAAACTGTTTTTT.

Many counts were recorded for this clonotype. The chain couples TRBV6-1 to TRBJ1-2, with 9 bases identical to TRBD1. The CDR3 runs to 16 residues. Trimming took 8 bases from V and 4 from J; bases not matched to a gene: 14. In germline, CDR1 is MNHNS, CDR2 SASEGT. The CDR3 coding sequence is TGTGCCAGCGGATTTACCAGACAGGGGGGGGTCTATGGCTACACCTTC. Its protein is CASGFTRQGGVYGYTF.

The chain recombines TRBV5-1 with TRBJ2-3; TRBD2 might be the D (5 bases). Germline-derived CDR1 and CDR2 are SGHRS and YFSETQ. The CDR3 contains 14 residues. V was trimmed by 1 base and J by 4 bases, leaving 10 bases between them. In DNA form, the CDR3 reads TGCGCCAGCAGCTTGTCCCTAGCCGCAGATACGCAGTATTTT. Amino acids: CASSLSLAADTQYF.

This clonotype has at least ten counts. The chain couples TRBV7-2 to TRBJ2-3, with TRBD2 matching over 14 bases. Germline CDR1 is SGHTA and CDR2 is FQGNSA. V lost 3 bases and J lost 6; bases outside the gene matches: 2. The CDR3 contains 15 residues. CDR3 DNA: TGTGCCAGCAGCTTTGGACTAGCGGGGGGCGATACGCAGTATTTT. It translates to CASSFGLAGGDTQYF.

This clonotype has more than one count but fewer than ten. The gene calls are TRBV24-1 and TRBJ2-2, with TRBD1 identical over 10 bases. Germline V gene data show CDR1 as KGHDR and CDR2 as SFDVKD. The length of the CDR3 is 17 residues. The V and J ends lost 3 bases and 7 bases, in that order; junction bases with no gene match: 10. The CDR3 sequence: CATSDPGTGALDGELFF. The CDR3 DNA reads TGTGCCACCAGTGATCCAGGGACAGGGGCCTTAGACGGGGAGCTGTTTTTT.

This clonotype was picked up a small number of times. V usage is TRBV19 and J usage is TRBJ2-1, with D perhaps matching TRBD1 (5 bases). Germline V gives CDR1 LNHDA, CDR2 SQIVND (reference sequence). This CDR3 is built from 15 residues. V shed 3 bases and J shed 2 bases, with 11 bases lying between them. The CDR3 loop is CASSIPTGAYNEQFF. The CDR3 region has the DNA TGTGCCAGTAGTATCCCCACAGGTGCCTACAATGAGCAGTTCTTC.

The rearrangement joins TRBV4-2 to TRBJ1-2, with a tentative D call TRBD1 (5 bases). Trimming cost V 1 base and J 4 bases, with 7 bases left between them. Germline V gene lookup returns CDR1 LGHNA and CDR2 YNFKEQ. The CDR3 runs 13 residues. The CDR3 sequence is CASSQAGGYGYTF. The CDR3, as DNA: TGTGCCAGCAGCCAAGCTGGGGGCTATGGCTACACCTTC.

This clonotype has ten or more counts. The chain is built from TRBV2 and TRBJ2-7; 7 bases fit TRBD2. The V segment lost 9 bases and the J segment 1 base; nucleotides outside the gene matches: 3. Germline CDR1 and CDR2: SNHLY and FYNNEI. The CDR3 consists of 12 residues. The CDR3: CASRTSSYEQYF. CDR3 DNA sequence: TGTGCCAGTCGGACTAGTTCCTACGAGCAGTACTTC.

In its sample, this clonotype was seen a few times. The V call is TRBV6-5, the J call TRBJ1-2, with TRBD1 matching 9 bases. CDR3 size: 15 residues. With V trimmed by 3 bases and J by 2 bases, 4 bases remained unmatched. Germline V gives CDR1 MNHEY, CDR2 SVGAGI. CDR3 sequence reads: CASSYPDRGNYGYTF. The DNA for the CDR3 is TGTGCCAGCAGTTATCCGGACAGGGGCAACTATGGCTACACCTTC.

The table lists this clonotype with many counts. J is TRBJ2-1 and V is TRBV11-1; D perhaps matches TRBD1 (5 bases). The CDR3 is 16 residues long. From germline, CDR1 is SGHAT and CDR2 FQDESV (reference sequence). Trimming cost V 3 bases and J 7 bases, with 19 bases left between them. Here the CDR3 reads CASSLVPGLRANEQFF. The CDR3 DNA sequence: TGTGCCAGCAGCTTGGTCCCAGGCCTCAGGGCGAATGAGCAGTTCTTC. Full variable domain (missing parts from reference TRBV11-1 and TRBJ2-1): EAEVAQSPRYKITEKSQAVAFWCDPISGHATLYWYRQILGQGPELLVQFQDESVVDDSQLPKDRFSAERLKGVDSTLKIQPAELGDSAMYLCASSLVPGLRANEQFFGPGTRLTVL.

This clonotype was detected only a few times. The DNA is left out, because the CDR3 cannot be placed on it with certainty; the CDR3 is given as TCRdb lists it. The rearrangement joins TRBV5-1 to TRBJ2-7; TRBD1 is the table's D call and was not checked against the DNA. Germline V gene data show CDR1 as SGHRS and CDR2 as YFSETQ. From its first to its last residue, the CDR3 has 13 amino acids. CDR3 sequence: CASSTSGAYEQYF.

As to this clonotype: This clone may be a read error of a much larger clone one base away. The chain links TRBV5-5 to TRBJ2-3; D ambiguous. V shed 2 bases and J shed 0 bases, with 16 bases lying between them. Germline V gene lookup returns CDR1 SGHKS and CDR2 YYEKEE (reference sequence). This CDR3 region has 17 residues. Here the CDR3 reads CASSFLGKFYSTDTQYF. As DNA, the CDR3 is TGTGCCAGCAGCTTTCTAGGCAAGTTCTATAGCACAGATACGCAGTATTTT.

Concerning this clonotype: This may be a read error, as it is one base from a much larger clone. The final CDR3 position lacks the conserved phenylalanine or tryptophan, pointing to a likely read error. CDR3 coding DNA: TGTGCCAGCAGCCAAGCCGGGACTGTTAATGAAAAACTGTTTTAT. Residues: CASSQAGTVNEKLFY. The chain is built from TRBV4-2 and TRBJ1-4; weak D call: TRBD1 (5 bases). The CDR3 totals 15 residues. The germline gives CDR1 LGHNA, CDR2 YNFKEQ. The V end was cut by 1 base, the J end by 4 bases, with 10 bases between.

This chain connects TRBV20-1 to TRBJ1-2, with TRBD1 as a possible D gene (6 bases). The CDR3 loop spans 14 amino acids. The germline V gene encodes CDR1 DFQATT and CDR2 SNEGSKA (reference sequence). The CDR3 bases are TGCACCTTTAGGGGGGGGGGCTCTAACTATGGCTACACCTTC. Amino acids: CTFRGGGSNYGYTF.

This clonotype was observed many times. The chain recombines TRBV12-3 or TRBV12-4 with TRBJ2-7, with D unclear. The CDR3 consists of 15 residues. V was cut by 0 bases and J by 3 bases, with 12 bases left in between. CDR3 in DNA: TGTGCCAGCAGTTTAGCGCTGAGCGTGGGCTACGAGCAGTACTTC. Protein product: CASSLALSVGYEQYF.

This clonotype was observed at least ten times. The V call is TRBV7-9, the J call TRBJ2-1; possibly TRBD1 or TRBD2 for D (6 bases each). This CDR3 has 16 amino acids. Germline-derived CDR1 and CDR2 are SEHNR and FQNEAQ (reference sequence). Trimming pared 5 bases from V and 0 bases from J, leaving 14 bases between. The CDR3 DNA follows: TGTGCCAGCAGCCCAGAATGGGGGGCCTCCTACAATGAGCAGTTCTTC. It yields the protein CASSPEWGASYNEQFF.

This clonotype was found many times. The rearrangement joins TRBV11-3 to TRBJ2-1, with 7 bases fitting TRBD2. V trimming: 5 bases; J trimming: 7 bases; junction bases outside the gene matches: 14. The CDR3 spans 16 residues. Germline V gene sequence: CDR1 SGHNT, CDR2 YENEEA. CDR3 nucleotides: TGTGCCAGCAGCCCTCGGGATGGGGGAGCGGGGAATGAGCAGTTCTTC. Its protein is CASSPRDGGAGNEQFF.

In this sample, this clonotype turned up a few times. The chain uses TRBV12-3 or TRBV12-4 and TRBJ1-1; 7 bases line up with TRBD1. The CDR3 extends over 16 amino acids. Losses at the gene ends were 2 bases for V and 0 bases for J; bases not matched to a gene: 6. The CDR3 spells CASSLPGGQMNTEAFF. The CDR3 region has the DNA TGTGCCAGCAGTTTACCTGGGGGACAGATGAACACTGAAGCTTTCTTT.

V and J are TRBV18 and TRBJ2-1, with D hard to call. This CDR3 spans 15 amino acids. CDR1 and CDR2 from the germline V gene are KGHSH and LQKENI. V was clipped by 6 bases and J by 6 bases, with 18 bases between them. CDR3 protein: CASSHQPVASNEQFF. In DNA, the CDR3 is TGTGCCAGCTCGCACCAACCCGTAGCTAGCAATGAGCAGTTCTTC.

This clonotype was counted only a few times. The chain couples TRBV12-5 to TRBJ2-5; 8 bases map to TRBD2. The CDR3 is 15 residues long. The V segment lost 0 bases and the J segment 5 bases; nucleotides outside the gene matches: 5. CDR1 LGHNT and CDR2 FRNRAP come from the germline V gene. The CDR3 DNA reads TGTGCTAGTGGTTTGGTACATAGCGGGACGGAGACCCAGTACTTC. As protein: CASGLVHSGTETQYF.